This T cell receptor beta chain was recorded in a study of blood T cell repertoires in COVID-19 (dated by TCRdb to about 2020). About the investigation overall: Samples from collaborators originated in the United States, Italy and Spain and spanned both the acute and convalescent phases of COVID-19. HLA class I and class II types, where available, came from metadata supplied by the sample provider rather than from assay-based typing. Nearly every sample came with metadata listing a de-identified subject ID, COVID-19 status, age in years and sex. The repertoires were released in a freely available public database intended as a resource for research on the immune response to SARS-CoV-2. The dataset comprised deeply sampled blood TCRbeta repertoires from subjects exposed to, actively infected with, or recovered from COVID-19. The material from the prospective study consisted of cDNA or gDNA derived from T cells, B-cell-depleted T cells, or PBMCs. The samples were drawn from two sources: the first 160 participants of the ongoing ImmuneRACE study, and 1,000 to 1,500 subjects contributed by 6 global collaborators.

General study outcomes and caveats: Clinical and demographic metadata were provided uncurated, with the amount varying by source and participant.

Collaborating institutions collected whole blood in K2EDTA tubes following their own protocols. For TCRbeta analysis, collaborator samples were shipped as frozen whole blood, as isolated PBMCs, or as DNA extracted from either sample type. In regard to this clone: Its target antigen remains unknown. No much larger clonotype is one base removed from it; base qualities were not supplied.

V was cut back by 4 bases and J by 0 bases, leaving a gap of 21 bases between them. As encoded in the germline V gene (reference sequence), CDR1 is LNHDA while CDR2 is SQIVND. Reading from cysteine to phenylalanine, the CDR3 counts 18 amino acids. Solely the CDR3 DNA is kept, with 54 bases framed from the first base. The immunoSEQ Assay, a bias-controlled multiplex PCR, was used to amplify TCRbeta CDR3 regions from genomic DNA. For the original study's pipeline: The number of nucleated cells in each sample was estimated by amplification of reference gene primers within the assay. To quantify the absolute abundance of each unique TCRbeta CDR3 rearrangement, sequence reads were collapsed and filtered. Productive Simpson clonality was computed per sample as the square root of Simpson's diversity index over productive rearrangements. As stored in TCRdb, this immuneACCESS dataset retains in-frame rearrangements with V and J assigned. A fraction of the clones does not appear; measured against another copy, unresolved V genes explain less than half of the discrepancy, and the remainder lacks a known reason. Clone size and the V and J calls come from that table; the DNA yielded D and trimming. In all, the sample holds approximately 170,000 clones, and about four fifths of those were seen once. The ten largest clones represent 8% to 11% of the sample.

Recombination joined TRBV19 with TRBJ1-1, and possibly TRBD1, on 5 matching bases. This clonotype was obtained from a woman of 80 years or more with active or convalescent COVID-19. The sample consisted of peripheral blood. Here is the DNA: TGTGCCAGTAGTAAAGAGGGCAGGGCGATCCTTATGAACACTGAAGCTTTCTTT. Its coded protein is CASSKEGRAILMNTEAFF. With the portions outside the CDR3 filled from the reference TRBV19 and TRBJ1-1 genes, the complete variable region becomes DGGITQSPKYLFRKEGQNVTLSCEQNLNHDAMYWYRQDPGQGLRLIYYSQIVNDFQKGDIAEGYSVSREKKESFPLTVTSAQKNPTAFYLCASSKEGRAILMNTEAFFGQGTRLTVV.